The source of this T cell receptor beta chain is a study of T cells in Graves' hyperthyroidism and ophthalmopathy. Absence of ophthalmopathy progression within 18 months defined stable Graves' hyperthyroidism. Diagnoses were established using clinical symptoms, serum thyroxine and TRAb, thyroid ultrasound and orbital computed tomography. Germline CDR1 SEHNR, CDR2 FQNEAQ (reference sequence). Trimming shortened V by 4 bases and J by 2 bases, and 9 bases separated the two germline ends. The CDR3 has 13 residues. Worth noting for this clonotype: As yet, its antigen is unknown.

Amplified TCR beta CDR3 regions came from RNA transcripts. The HTBI primer set was used in a first-round RT-PCR of the TCR CDR3. MiXCR was run by TCRdb on the multiplex PCR reads, yielding one entry per CDR3 protein. The sample yields 750,000 to 900,000 distinct CDR3 sequences, about two fifths seen once. Broader study findings: Stable hyperthyroidism was separated from ophthalmopathy by a model based on 13 V-J features.

This receptor was identified in a man between 18 and 29 years old with Graves' hyperthyroidism. Input material: blood. V and J are TRBV7-9 and TRBJ2-7; possibly TRBD1 for D (6 bases). The CDR3 is CASSSQGTYEQYF. DNA of the CDR3: TGTGCCAGCAGCTCCCAGGGGACCTACGAGCAGTACTTC.